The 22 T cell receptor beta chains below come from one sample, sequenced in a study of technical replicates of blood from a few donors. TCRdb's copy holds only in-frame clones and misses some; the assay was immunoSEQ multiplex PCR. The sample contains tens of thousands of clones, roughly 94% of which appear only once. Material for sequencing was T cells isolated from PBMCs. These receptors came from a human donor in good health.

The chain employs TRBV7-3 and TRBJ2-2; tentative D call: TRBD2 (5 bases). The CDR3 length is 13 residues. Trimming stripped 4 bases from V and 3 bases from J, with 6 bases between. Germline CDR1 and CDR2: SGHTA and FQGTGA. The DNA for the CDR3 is TGTGCCAGCAGCTGGACTGACACCGGGGAGCTGTTTTTT. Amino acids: CASSWTDTGELFF.

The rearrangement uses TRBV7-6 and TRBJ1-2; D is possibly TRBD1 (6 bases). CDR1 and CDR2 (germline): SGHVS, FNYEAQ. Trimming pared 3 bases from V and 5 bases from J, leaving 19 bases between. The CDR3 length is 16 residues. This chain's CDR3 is CASSLGGAGRDYGYTF. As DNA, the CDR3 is TGTGCCAGCAGCTTGGGGGGGGCGGGCAGGGATTATGGCTACACCTTC.

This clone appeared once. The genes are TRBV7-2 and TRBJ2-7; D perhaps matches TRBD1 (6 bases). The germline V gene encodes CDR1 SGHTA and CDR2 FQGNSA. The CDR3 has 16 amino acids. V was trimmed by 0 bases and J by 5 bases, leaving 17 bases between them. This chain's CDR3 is CASSLAAGFRGNEQYF. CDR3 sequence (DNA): TGTGCCAGCAGCTTAGCTGCAGGGTTCAGGGGCAACGAGCAGTACTTC.

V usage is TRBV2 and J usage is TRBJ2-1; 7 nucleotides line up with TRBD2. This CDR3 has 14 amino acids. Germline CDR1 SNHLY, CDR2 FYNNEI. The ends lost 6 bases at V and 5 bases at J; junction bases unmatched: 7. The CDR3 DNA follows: TGTGCCAGCAGCGGGACTACCGTCCACAATGAGCAGTTCTTC. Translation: CASSGTTVHNEQFF.

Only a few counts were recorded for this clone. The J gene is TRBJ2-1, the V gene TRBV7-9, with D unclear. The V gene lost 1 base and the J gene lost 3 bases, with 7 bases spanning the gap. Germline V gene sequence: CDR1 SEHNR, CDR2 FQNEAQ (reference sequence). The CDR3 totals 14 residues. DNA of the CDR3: TGTGCCAGCAGCTTAGACAGCTTCTACAATGAGCAGTTCTTC. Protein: CASSLDSFYNEQFF.

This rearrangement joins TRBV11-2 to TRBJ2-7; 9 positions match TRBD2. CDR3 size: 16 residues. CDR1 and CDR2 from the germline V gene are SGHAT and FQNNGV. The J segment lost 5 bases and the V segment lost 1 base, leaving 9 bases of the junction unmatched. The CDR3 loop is CASSLGWLAGSHEQYF. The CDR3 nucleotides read TGTGCCAGCAGCTTAGGGTGGCTAGCGGGATCCCACGAGCAGTACTTC.

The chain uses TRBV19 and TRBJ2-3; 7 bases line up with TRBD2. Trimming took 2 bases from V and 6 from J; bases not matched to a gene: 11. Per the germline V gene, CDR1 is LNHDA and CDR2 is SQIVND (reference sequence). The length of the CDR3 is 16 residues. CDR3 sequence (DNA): TGTGCCAGTAGTATAATGGCTAGCGGACTAATGGATACGCAGTATTTT. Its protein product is CASSIMASGLMDTQYF.

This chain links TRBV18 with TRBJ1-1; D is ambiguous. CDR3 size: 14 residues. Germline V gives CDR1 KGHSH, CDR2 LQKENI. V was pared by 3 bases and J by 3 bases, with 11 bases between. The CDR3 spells CASSPEVFHTEAFF. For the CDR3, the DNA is TGTGCCAGCTCACCTGAGGTGTTCCACACTGAAGCTTTCTTT. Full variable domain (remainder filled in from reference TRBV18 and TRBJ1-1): NAGVMQNPRHLVRRRGQEARLRCSPMKGHSHVYWYRQLPEEGLKFMVYLQKENIIDESGMPKERFSAEFPKEGPSILRIQQVVRGDSAAYFCASSPEVFHTEAFFGQGTRLTVV.

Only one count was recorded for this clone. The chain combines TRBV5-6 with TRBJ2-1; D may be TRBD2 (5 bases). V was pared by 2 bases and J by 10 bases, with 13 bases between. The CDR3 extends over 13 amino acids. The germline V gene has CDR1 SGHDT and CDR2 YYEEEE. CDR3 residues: CASSFRTEAEQFF. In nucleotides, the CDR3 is TGTGCCAGCAGCTTCCGGACGGAGGCGGAGCAGTTCTTC.

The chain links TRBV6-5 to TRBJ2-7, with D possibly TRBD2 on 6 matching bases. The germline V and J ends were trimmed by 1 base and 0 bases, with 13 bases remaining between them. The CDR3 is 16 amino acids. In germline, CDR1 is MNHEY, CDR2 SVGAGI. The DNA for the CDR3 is TGTGCCAGCAGTTACTATGGGATAGCGGCCTCCTACGAGCAGTACTTC. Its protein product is CASSYYGIAASYEQYF.

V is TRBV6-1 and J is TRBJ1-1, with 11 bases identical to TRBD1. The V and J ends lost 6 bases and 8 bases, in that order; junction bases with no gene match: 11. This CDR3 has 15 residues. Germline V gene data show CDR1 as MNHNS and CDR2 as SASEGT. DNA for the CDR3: TGTGCCAGCAGGCCCCGGGACAGGGGGATGTGGGAAGCTTTCTTT. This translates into CASRPRDRGMWEAFF.

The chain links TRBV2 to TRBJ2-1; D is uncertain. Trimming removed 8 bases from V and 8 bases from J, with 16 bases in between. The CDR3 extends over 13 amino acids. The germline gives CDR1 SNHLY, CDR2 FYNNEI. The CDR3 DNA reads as TGTGCCAGCCGAGGAGAGAAGGTACATGAGCAGTTCTTC. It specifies CASRGEKVHEQFF.

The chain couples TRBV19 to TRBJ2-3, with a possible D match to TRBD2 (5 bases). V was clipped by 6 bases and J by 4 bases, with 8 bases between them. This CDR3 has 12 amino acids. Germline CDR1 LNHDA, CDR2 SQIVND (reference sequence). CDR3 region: CASSEEADTQYF. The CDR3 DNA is TGTGCCAGTAGCGAGGAGGCAGATACGCAGTATTTT.

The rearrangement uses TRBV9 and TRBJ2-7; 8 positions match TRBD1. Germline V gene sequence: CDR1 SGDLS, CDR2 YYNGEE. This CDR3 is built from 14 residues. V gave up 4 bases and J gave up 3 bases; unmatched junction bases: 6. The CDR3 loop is CASSPGTGLYEQYF. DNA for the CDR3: TGTGCCAGCAGCCCCGGGACAGGCCTCTACGAGCAGTACTTC. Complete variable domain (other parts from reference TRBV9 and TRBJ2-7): DSGVTQTPKHLITATGQRVTLRCSPRSGDLSVYWYQQSLDQGLQFLIQYYNGEERAKGNILERFSAQQFPDLHSELNLSSLELGDSALYFCASSPGTGLYEQYFGPGTRLTVT.

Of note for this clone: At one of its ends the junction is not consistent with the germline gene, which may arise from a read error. This chain's CDR3 is CASSPYGQGGYEQYF. In DNA, the CDR3 is TGTGCTAGCAGCCCCTACGGACAGGGAGGCTACGAGCAGTACTTC. V usage is TRBV7-7 and J usage is TRBJ2-7; TRBD1 matches 8 bases. Germline V gives CDR1 SSHAT, CDR2 FNYEAQ (reference sequence). The CDR3 has 15 amino acids. The full variable domain, completed using reference TRBV7-7 and TRBJ2-7, is GAGVSQSPRYKVTKRGQDVTLRCDPISSHATLYWYQQALGQGPEFLTYFNYEAQPDKSGLPSDRFSAERPEGSISTLTIQRTEQRDSAMYRCASSPYGQGGYEQYFGPGTRLTVT.

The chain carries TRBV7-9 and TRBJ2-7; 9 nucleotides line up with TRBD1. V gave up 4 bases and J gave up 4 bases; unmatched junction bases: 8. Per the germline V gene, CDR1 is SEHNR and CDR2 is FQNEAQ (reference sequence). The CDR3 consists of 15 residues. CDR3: CASSSSGTGPYEQYF. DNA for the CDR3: TGTGCCAGCAGCTCCTCCGGGACAGGGCCGTACGAGCAGTACTTC.

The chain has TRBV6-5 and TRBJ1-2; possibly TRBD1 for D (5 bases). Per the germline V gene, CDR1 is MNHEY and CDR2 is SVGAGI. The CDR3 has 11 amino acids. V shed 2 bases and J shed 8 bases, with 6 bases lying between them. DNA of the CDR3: TGTGCCAGCAGTTACGGGGGGGGCTACACCTTC. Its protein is CASSYGGGYTF.

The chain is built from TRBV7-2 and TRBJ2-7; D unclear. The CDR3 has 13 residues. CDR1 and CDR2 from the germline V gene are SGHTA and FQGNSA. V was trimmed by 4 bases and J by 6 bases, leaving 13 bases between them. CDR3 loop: CASSSTWSGEQYF. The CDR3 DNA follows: TGTGCCAGCAGCTCAACATGGTCGGGCGAGCAGTACTTC.

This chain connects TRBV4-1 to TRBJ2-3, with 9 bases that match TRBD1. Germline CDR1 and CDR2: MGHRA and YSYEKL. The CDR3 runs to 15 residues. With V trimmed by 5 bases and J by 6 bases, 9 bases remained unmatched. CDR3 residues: CASSYKDRGSDTQYF. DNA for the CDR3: TGCGCCAGCAGCTACAAGGACAGGGGATCGGATACGCAGTATTTT.

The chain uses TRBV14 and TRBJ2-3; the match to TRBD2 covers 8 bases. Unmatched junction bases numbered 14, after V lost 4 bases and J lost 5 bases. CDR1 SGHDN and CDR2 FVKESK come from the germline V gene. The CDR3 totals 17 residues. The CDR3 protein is CASSPTRLAPNLDTQYF. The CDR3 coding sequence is TGTGCCAGCAGCCCGACAAGACTAGCGCCGAATTTAGATACGCAGTATTTT.

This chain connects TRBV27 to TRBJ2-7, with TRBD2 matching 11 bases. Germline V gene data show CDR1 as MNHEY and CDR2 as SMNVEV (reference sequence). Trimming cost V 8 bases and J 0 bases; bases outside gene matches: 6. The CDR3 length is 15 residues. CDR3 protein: CASRRLAGNSYEQYF. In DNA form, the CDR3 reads TGTGCCAGCCGTAGACTAGCGGGAAACTCCTACGAGCAGTACTTC.

The chain's CDR3 is CATSGFRDRENYGYTF. The CDR3 region has the DNA TGTGCCACCAGCGGCTTCCGGGACAGGGAGAACTATGGCTACACCTTC. The chain recombines TRBV15 with TRBJ1-2; 9 bases line up with TRBD1. Germline loops: CDR1 LNHNV, CDR2 YYDKDF (reference sequence). The CDR3 runs 16 residues. The junction had 9 bases not matched to a gene; V was cut back by 5 bases and J by 2 bases.